This T cell receptor (beta chain) was obtained from a study of CD8 T cells in Susac syndrome. Reverse transcription of roughly 0.5 to 1 ug RNA was carried out with random hexamers. TCRdb passed the immunoSEQ multiplex PCR reads through MiXCR, listing each CDR3 protein once. The repertoire has some 260,000 distinct CDR3 sequences, approximately 81% of them found once; the top ten carry 0.095% to 0.14%. The V gene's germline CDR1 is SEHNR and CDR2 FQNEAQ (reference sequence). CDR3 length: 17 amino acids. Trimming took off 4 bases at V and 0 bases at J, with 19 bases between the two ends. The sample comprised CD8+ T cells from PBMCs. The chain carries TRBV7-9 and TRBJ2-7, with D unresolved. This receptor was identified in a human donor with multiple sclerosis. CDR3 in amino acids: CASSSITTGLTSYEQYF. The DNA of the CDR3 is TGTGCCAGCAGCTCGATTACCACGGGCCTTACCTCCTACGAGCAGTACTTC.